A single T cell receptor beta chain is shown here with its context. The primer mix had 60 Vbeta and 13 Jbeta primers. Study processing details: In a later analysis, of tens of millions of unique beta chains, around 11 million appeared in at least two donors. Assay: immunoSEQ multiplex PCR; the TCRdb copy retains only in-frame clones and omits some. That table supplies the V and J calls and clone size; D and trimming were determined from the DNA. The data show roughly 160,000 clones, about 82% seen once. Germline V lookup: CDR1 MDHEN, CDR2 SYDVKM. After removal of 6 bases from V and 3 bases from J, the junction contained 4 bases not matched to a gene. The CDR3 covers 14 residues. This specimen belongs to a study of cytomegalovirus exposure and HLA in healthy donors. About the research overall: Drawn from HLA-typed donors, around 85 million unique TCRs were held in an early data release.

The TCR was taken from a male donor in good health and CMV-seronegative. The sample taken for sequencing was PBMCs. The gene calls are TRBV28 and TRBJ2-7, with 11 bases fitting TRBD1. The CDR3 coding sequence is TGTGCCAGCAGACCCGGGACAGGGGGCTACGAGCAGTACTTC. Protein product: CASRPGTGGYEQYF.